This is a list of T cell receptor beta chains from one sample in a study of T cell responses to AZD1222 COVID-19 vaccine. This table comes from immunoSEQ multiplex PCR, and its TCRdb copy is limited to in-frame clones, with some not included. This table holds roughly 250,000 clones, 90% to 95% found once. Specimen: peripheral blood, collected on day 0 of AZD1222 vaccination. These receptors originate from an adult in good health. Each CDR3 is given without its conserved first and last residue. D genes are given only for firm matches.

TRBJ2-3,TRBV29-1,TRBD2,SALGWAGGGTDTQY
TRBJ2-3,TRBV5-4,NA,ASSLTGTSASTDTQY
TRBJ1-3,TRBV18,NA,ASSPLERNTIY
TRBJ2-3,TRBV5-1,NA,ASSLDLTDTQY
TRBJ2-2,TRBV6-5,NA,ASRSNDGAGELF
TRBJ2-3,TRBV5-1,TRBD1,ASSSFPGTGGEDTQY
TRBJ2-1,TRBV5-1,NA,ASSPVGNEQF
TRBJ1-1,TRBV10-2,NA,ASSPAEAEAF
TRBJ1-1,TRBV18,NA,ASSPIVGAAF
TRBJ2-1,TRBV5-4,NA,ASRPVGGRDYNEQF
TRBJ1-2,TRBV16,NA,ASSLRDVDSYGYT
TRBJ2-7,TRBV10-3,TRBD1,ATVRPGQGAGEQY
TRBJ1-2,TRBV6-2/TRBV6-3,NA,ASSYSVGGYT
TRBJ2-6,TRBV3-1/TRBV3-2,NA,ASSQDLTGANVLT
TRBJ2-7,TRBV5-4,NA,ASSTQDGYEQY
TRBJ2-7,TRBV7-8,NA,ASSPLGPYEQY
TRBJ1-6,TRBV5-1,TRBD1,ASSPGQGVSYNSPLH
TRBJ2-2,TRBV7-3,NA,ASSRSTTGELF
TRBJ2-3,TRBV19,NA,ASSTPSTDTQY
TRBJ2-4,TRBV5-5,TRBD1,ASSADRGSVNIQY
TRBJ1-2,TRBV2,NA,ASRQGLGTAMYYT
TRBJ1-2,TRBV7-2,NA,ASSLAGRNYGYT
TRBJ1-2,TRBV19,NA,ASSVRDIRGYT
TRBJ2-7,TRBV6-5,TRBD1,ASSQQGKSYEQY
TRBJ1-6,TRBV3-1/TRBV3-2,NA,ASSQKGSGVGLGNSPLH
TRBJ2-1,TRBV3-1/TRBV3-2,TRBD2,ASSHTSGSNEQF
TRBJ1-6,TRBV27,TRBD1,ASSRGRGLGAPLH
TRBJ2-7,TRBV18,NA,ASSPGLVQGNEQY
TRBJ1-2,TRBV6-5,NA,ASSPGGFNYGYT
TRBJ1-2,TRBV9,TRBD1,ASSKRTGGRDYGYT
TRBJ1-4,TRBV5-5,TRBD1,ASSLVQGSEKLF
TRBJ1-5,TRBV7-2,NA,ASSLAGGEGQPQH
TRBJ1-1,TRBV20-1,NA,SASSSWTEAF
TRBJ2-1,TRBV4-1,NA,ASSPTGIINEQF
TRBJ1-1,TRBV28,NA,ASSPLYEGVAF
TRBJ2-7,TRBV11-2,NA,ASSSLGHEQY
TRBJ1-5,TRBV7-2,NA,ASSLQDGFNQPQH
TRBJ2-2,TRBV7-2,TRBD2,ASSATSGINTGELF
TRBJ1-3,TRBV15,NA,ATSREGTASGNTIY